The 22 T cell receptor beta chains below all came from one sample that was sequenced in a study of post-analysis software for immune sequencing data. General study points: Controls showed lower frequencies than patients for a few TRBV segments, and TRBV5-6, TRBV5-1 and TRBV20-1 were among these.

Their antigen targets remain unknown. Every TCR beta cDNA library bore unique molecular identifiers. TCRdb ran MiXCR on the PCR reads and lists one entry per CDR3 protein. The sample includes hundreds of thousands of distinct CDR3 sequences, over 35% of them seen just once. The sample comprised blood. All receptors derive from a girl aged 5-17 years with multiple sclerosis.

This CDR3 reads CSAGWDNEQFF. The DNA for the CDR3 is TGCAGCGCGGGGTGGGATAATGAGCAGTTCTTC. V gene TRBV29-1 combines with J gene TRBJ2-1; D may be TRBD2 (5 bases). The CDR3 has 11 amino acids. V was pared by 7 bases and J by 7 bases, with 11 bases between. Germline V gives CDR1 SQVTM, CDR2 ANQGSEA.

The rearrangement joins TRBV2 to TRBJ2-1, with D perhaps being TRBD1 or TRBD2 (5 bases each). The germline CDR1 and CDR2 sequences are SNHLY and FYNNEI. The CDR3 length is 11 residues. V gave up 3 bases and J gave up 12 bases, with 9 bases separating them. The DNA of the CDR3 is TGTGCCAGCAGTGAGAGGGGCGGGCAGTTCTTC. It yields the protein CASSERGGQFF.

This clonotype was recorded a few times. The chain employs TRBV6-1 and TRBJ2-1, with D perhaps TRBD1 or TRBD2 (6 bases each). The CDR3 has 20 amino acids. V was shortened by 3 bases and J by 2 bases, with 26 bases between the two germline ends. Germline lookup yields CDR1 MNHNS and CDR2 SASEGT. This CDR3 reads CASSDAQGGYSGFPYNEQFF. The CDR3 coding sequence is TGTGCCAGCAGTGACGCACAGGGAGGCTACAGCGGGTTTCCCTACAATGAGCAGTTCTTC.

The chain combines TRBV29-1 with TRBJ2-7; TRBD1 matches 8 bases. The CDR3 length is 15 residues. CDR1 SQVTM and CDR2 ANQGSEA come from the germline V gene. V shed 1 base, J shed 3 bases, and the junction held 8 bases outside the gene matches. The CDR3 region has the DNA TGCAGCGTTGAAGGGTTTGGACAGGGATTCTACGAGCAGTACTTC. Encoded protein: CSVEGFGQGFYEQYF.

The chain combines TRBV12-3 or TRBV12-4 with TRBJ1-2; a weak D match, TRBD1 (6 bases). This CDR3 has 13 amino acids. V lost 3 bases, J lost 7 bases, and 12 bases lay in between. The CDR3 DNA follows: TGTGCCAGCAGTTTTTGGGACAAGGGTGGCTACACCTTC. Its translation: CASSFWDKGGYTF.

This clonotype appeared a few times. CDR3 nucleotide sequence: TGCAGCGTTGAAACCCCAGGGGGCTCCTACGAGCAGTACTTC. Protein sequence: CSVETPGGSYEQYF. The chain couples TRBV29-1 to TRBJ2-7, with TRBD1 matching 7 bases. CDR1 is SQVTM and CDR2 is ANQGSEA in the germline V gene. V trimming: 2 bases; J trimming: 0 bases; junction bases outside the gene matches: 4. The CDR3 sequence is 14 residues long.

The rearrangement uses TRBV27 and TRBJ2-7, with 8 bases identical to TRBD2. The V gene's germline CDR1 is MNHEY and CDR2 SMNVEV (reference sequence). The junction had 7 bases not matched to a gene; V was cut back by 7 bases and J by 2 bases. The CDR3 is 14 amino acids. In DNA form, the CDR3 reads TGTGCCAGCATGCCACTAGCGGAACCCTACGAGCAGTACTTC. Its translation is CASMPLAEPYEQYF.

This clonotype was observed a handful of times. V usage is TRBV27 and J usage is TRBJ2-1, with 9 bases fitting TRBD2. Germline values: CDR1 MNHEY, CDR2 SMNVEV (reference sequence). V was pared by 6 bases and J by 7 bases, with 13 bases of the junction left unmatched. The CDR3 contains 16 residues. CDR3 DNA sequence: TGTGCCAGCAGCTCCCCCCCTAGCGGGATTTTAAATGAGCAGTTCTTC. It codes for CASSSPPSGILNEQFF.

The CDR3 here is CASSSPALVEQYF. In DNA form, the CDR3 reads TGTGCCAGCAGTTCCCCCGCCCTTGTCGAGCAGTACTTC. The V call is TRBV28, the J call TRBJ2-5; D is uncertain. The J call may be in error: the DNA end matches TRBJ2-7 better. The germline CDR1 and CDR2 sequences are MDHEN and SYDVKM. CDR3 size: 13 residues.

This chain connects TRBV4-1 to TRBJ2-5, with TRBD2 identical over 12 bases. The DNA matches TRBJ2-7 better at its end, which makes the J call doubtful. This CDR3 has 17 residues. Germline lookup yields CDR1 MGHRA and CDR2 YSYEKL. DNA of the CDR3: TGCGCCAGCAGCCAAGCCCCGACTAGCGGGAGATACGGCGAGCAGTACTTC. Its protein is CASSQAPTSGRYGEQYF.

The rearrangement joins TRBV29-1 to TRBJ2-6; a weak D match, TRBD1 (7 bases). The germline V and J ends were trimmed by 3 bases and 4 bases, with 19 bases remaining between them. The germline V gene encodes CDR1 SQVTM and CDR2 ANQGSEA. The CDR3 runs to 17 residues. The DNA of the CDR3 is TGCAGCGTTGAGGTACAGGGGAGGTTATCGGGGGCCAACGTCCTGACTTTC. Protein sequence: CSVEVQGRLSGANVLTF.

This clonotype has a count of ten or more. This chain uses TRBV27 with TRBJ2-7; perhaps TRBD1 as D (6 bases). Germline V lookup: CDR1 MNHEY, CDR2 SMNVEV (reference sequence). The V and J ends lost 2 bases and 0 bases respectively, with 29 bases between them. The CDR3 has 21 residues. The CDR3 bases are TGTGCCAGCAGTTTACGAATTCTTCCGGGACAACCTGAACTGAGCTCCTACGAGCAGTACTTC. Translated: CASSLRILPGQPELSSYEQYF.

This clonotype has a handful of counts. The rearrangement joins TRBV20-1 to TRBJ2-1, with D unresolved. There are 13 residues in the CDR3. Trimming took off 3 bases at V and 9 bases at J, with 15 bases between the two ends. Germline values: CDR1 DFQATT, CDR2 SNEGSKA (reference sequence). The DNA for the CDR3 is TGCAGTGCTAGTAGGGCGGCCACAAGTGAGCAGTTCTTC. Translation: CSASRAATSEQFF.

The chain couples TRBV5-1 to TRBJ2-7; D gene unclear. The J call may be faulty, since TRBJ2-5 better matches the DNA end. CDR1 is SGHRS and CDR2 is YFSETQ in the germline V gene. This CDR3 comprises 15 residues. The CDR3 loop is CASSLELARLETQYF. CDR3 DNA sequence: TGCGCCAGCAGCTTGGAACTGGCGAGGTTGGAGACCCAGTACTTC.

This clonotype has more than one count but fewer than ten. This chain's CDR3 is CASSNSGTSSYNEQFF. CDR3 sequence (DNA): TGTGCCAGCAGTAATTCCGGGACTAGCAGCTACAATGAGCAGTTCTTC. The chain links TRBV6-5 to TRBJ2-1; 9 positions agree with TRBD2. The junction had 8 bases not matched to a gene; V was cut back by 5 bases and J by 3 bases. Germline V gene data show CDR1 as MNHEY and CDR2 as SVGAGI. The CDR3 spans 16 residues.

This clonotype showed up just a few times. V gene TRBV12-3 or TRBV12-4 combines with J gene TRBJ2-5, with D perhaps matching TRBD2 (6 bases). Near its end, the DNA agrees better with TRBJ2-7, so the J call may be wrong. This CDR3 region has 13 residues. CDR3 sequence: CASSLRGQGEQYF. Here the CDR3 DNA reads TGTGCCAGCAGTTTGCGGGGTCAGGGCGAGCAGTACTTC.

V is TRBV11-2 and J is TRBJ2-1; 8 positions match TRBD2. The CDR3 length is 15 residues. The junction had 7 bases not matched to a gene; V was cut back by 5 bases and J by 4 bases. The V gene's germline CDR1 is SGHAT and CDR2 FQNNGV. The CDR3, as DNA: TGTGCCAGCAGCGAAGCGGGAGCTTTTTACAATGAGCAGTTCTTC. This translates into CASSEAGAFYNEQFF.

Only a few counts were recorded for this clonotype. The chain carries TRBV9 and TRBJ2-1; TRBD2 matches 8 bases. The ends lost 3 bases at V and 0 bases at J; junction bases unmatched: 8. This CDR3 has 17 amino acids. Germline CDR1 and CDR2: SGDLS and YYNGEE. In nucleotides, the CDR3 is TGTGCCAGCAGCGCCCGGGGGGGTGGGGGCTCCTACAATGAGCAGTTCTTC. This codes for CASSARGGGGSYNEQFF.

J is TRBJ2-1 and V is TRBV4-2; 7 bases are a match to TRBD2. The V gene's germline CDR1 is LGHNA and CDR2 YNFKEQ. After removal of 1 base from V and 6 bases from J, the junction contained 3 bases not matched to a gene. This CDR3 contains 14 residues. CDR3 nucleotides: TGTGCCAGCAGCCAAGGTCTAGCGGCCAATGAGCAGTTCTTC. Translating gives CASSQGLAANEQFF.

The genes are TRBV7-9 and TRBJ1-1; 8 nucleotides agree with TRBD1. Per the germline V gene, CDR1 is SEHNR and CDR2 is FQNEAQ (reference sequence). The CDR3 loop spans 14 amino acids. The J segment lost 4 bases and the V segment lost 3 bases, leaving 4 bases of the junction unmatched. The CDR3 sequence is CASSLDRVSTEAFF. Here the CDR3 DNA reads TGTGCCAGCAGCTTGGACAGGGTGAGCACTGAAGCTTTCTTT.

This clonotype has only a few counts. CDR3 in DNA: TGTGCCAGCAGTTCGGGACTAGCGGGAGGGTCGGGAGAGACCCAGTACTTC. Translating gives CASSSGLAGGSGETQYF. The chain has TRBV12-3 or TRBV12-4 and TRBJ2-4; 16 bases align to TRBD2. The J call may be wrong; the DNA end is better matched by TRBJ2-5. The CDR3 is made up of 17 amino acids.

V and J are TRBV27 and TRBJ1-1; D perhaps matches TRBD1 (5 bases). The ends were cut back, 1 base at V and 1 base at J, with 10 bases in the middle. This CDR3 has 15 amino acids. Germline V gives CDR1 MNHEY, CDR2 SMNVEV (reference sequence). The CDR3 reads CASSLWGRENTEAFF. The CDR3 DNA is TGTGCCAGCAGTTTATGGGGCAGGGAGAACACTGAAGCTTTCTTT.